The 24 T cell receptor beta chains listed next were all sequenced from one sample in a study of cytomegalovirus exposure and HLA in healthy donors. The protocol was immunoSEQ multiplex PCR, while the TCRdb copy is restricted to in-frame clones and leaves out a portion. The data show 250,000 to 350,000 clones, 88% seen once. Sequencing used PBMCs. These receptors all come from a man in his thirties or forties in good health and CMV-seronegative.

The chain joins TRBV6-5 to TRBJ1-2, with D tentatively TRBD1 (6 bases). The CDR3 runs to 13 residues. Germline lookup yields CDR1 MNHEY and CDR2 SVGAGI. V was cut by 6 bases and J by 4 bases, with 12 bases left in between. The CDR3 loop reads CASRRDRTYGYTF. The CDR3 DNA reads as TGTGCCAGCAGGCGCGACAGGACCTATGGCTACACCTTC.

V gene TRBV5-1 combines with J gene TRBJ1-4; tentatively, D is TRBD1 (5 bases). CDR3 length: 14 amino acids. Germline CDR1 SGHRS, CDR2 YFSETQ. V was cut by 3 bases and J by 7 bases, with 13 bases left in between. This CDR3 is CASSSQGRAEKLFF. The CDR3 region has the DNA TGCGCCAGCAGCTCTCAGGGTCGGGCTGAAAAACTGTTTTTT.

The gene calls are TRBV2 and TRBJ1-2; D uncertain. V gave up 1 base and J gave up 4 bases, with 7 bases separating them. The CDR3 covers 13 residues. Germline CDR1 SNHLY, CDR2 FYNNEI. The CDR3, as DNA: TGTGCCAGCAGTGAAGGCCAGGCCTATGGCTACACCTTC. This encodes CASSEGQAYGYTF.

V gene TRBV28 combines with J gene TRBJ2-2; D not certain. The germline V gene encodes CDR1 MDHEN and CDR2 SYDVKM. Between the trimmed V and J ends, which lost 7 bases and 7 bases, there was a span of 13 bases. This CDR3 spans 13 amino acids. CDR3 DNA sequence: TGTGCCAGCACCGCTAGTAGAGGCGGGGAGCTGTTTTTT. This sequence encodes CASTASRGGELFF.

J is TRBJ2-3 and V is TRBV6-4; TRBD1 matches at 8 bases. V shed 0 bases and J 1 base; nucleotides not matched to a gene: 6. From germline, CDR1 is MRHNA and CDR2 SNTAGT. The CDR3 consists of 17 residues. The CDR3 protein is CASSDSAPGGGTDTQYF. CDR3 DNA sequence: TGTGCCAGCAGTGACTCGGCCCCAGGGGGCGGCACAGATACGCAGTATTTT.

The rearrangement links TRBV18 to TRBJ1-2; TRBD1 aligns across 8 bases. This CDR3 has 14 residues. The germline V gene encodes CDR1 KGHSH and CDR2 LQKENI. Trimming at V came to 0 bases and at J to 6 bases, leaving 3 bases not matched to a gene. DNA for the CDR3: TGTGCCAGCTCACCACCGGAGGACAGGGATGGCTACACCTTC. Protein sequence: CASSPPEDRDGYTF.

The chain uses TRBV9 and TRBJ2-1, with 7 bases that match TRBD2. Germline assignment: CDR1 SGDLS and CDR2 YYNGEE. The CDR3 has 15 residues. V lost 3 bases, J lost 8 bases, and 11 bases stayed unmatched. This CDR3 reads CASSDQAGPPDEQFF. CDR3 DNA sequence: TGTGCCAGCAGCGACCAAGCGGGGCCCCCAGATGAGCAGTTCTTC.

This rearrangement joins TRBV18 to TRBJ2-3; TRBD1 is a possible D gene (6 bases). There are 16 residues in the CDR3. Germline V gene lookup returns CDR1 KGHSH and CDR2 LQKENI. Trimming took 3 bases from V and 0 from J, leaving 13 bases between them. The CDR3 DNA reads TGTGCCAGCTCACCGGGGACACCTTATAGCACAGATACGCAGTATTTT. As protein: CASSPGTPYSTDTQYF.

The V call is TRBV6-1, the J call TRBJ1-5; D perhaps matches TRBD1 (5 bases). CDR1 is MNHNS, CDR2 SASEGT, per germline. The V end was cut by 2 bases, the J end by 3 bases, with 8 bases between. The CDR3 is made up of 14 amino acids. Here the CDR3 reads CASSERGFNQPQHF. The DNA for the CDR3 is TGTGCCAGCAGTGAACGGGGGTTCAATCAGCCCCAGCATTTT.

The V call is TRBV19, the J call TRBJ1-6, with D perhaps TRBD1 (5 bases). CDR1 is LNHDA and CDR2 is SQIVND in the germline V gene (reference sequence). Trimming took off 3 bases at V and 10 bases at J, with 16 bases between the two ends. The CDR3 loop spans 15 amino acids. CDR3 protein: CASSIRGVEGSPLHF. The CDR3 DNA reads as TGTGCCAGTAGTATCCGGGGGGTTGAAGGATCACCCCTCCACTTT.

The CDR3 sequence: CSARFRSGAFF. Written as DNA, the CDR3 is TGCAGTGCTAGATTTCGGTCGGGGGCTTTCTTT. V and J are TRBV20-1 and TRBJ1-1; no firm D call. The CDR3 consists of 11 residues. The V end was cut by 2 bases, the J end by 11 bases, with 12 bases between. Germline V lookup: CDR1 DFQATT, CDR2 SNEGSKA (reference sequence).

This clone was observed a single time. The chain couples TRBV5-1 to TRBJ2-5; TRBD1 agrees at 10 bases. The CDR3 runs to 15 residues. With V trimmed by 4 bases and J by 5 bases, 8 bases remained unmatched. Germline CDR1 is SGHRS and CDR2 is YFSETQ. The CDR3 DNA reads TGCGCCAGCAGCCGGACAGGGGGAGCAAGTGAGACCCAGTACTTC. This codes for CASSRTGGASETQYF.

This chain joins TRBV15 and TRBJ1-4; perhaps TRBD1 as D (6 bases). V lost 9 bases, J lost 4 bases, and 21 bases lay in between. CDR1 and CDR2 (germline): LNHNV, YYDKDF (reference sequence). The CDR3 has 16 residues. This CDR3 reads CATGGQGPLNNEKLFF. As DNA, the CDR3 is TGTGCCACGGGGGGGCAGGGCCCTCTTAATAATGAAAAACTGTTTTTT.

This clone appeared once. The chain couples TRBV4-1 to TRBJ1-1; 8 positions match TRBD1. Trimming removed 1 base from V and 4 bases from J; junction bases left unmatched: 11. Germline V CDR1 and CDR2: MGHRA, YSYEKL. The CDR3 contains 17 residues. The CDR3 nucleotides read TGCGCCAGCAGCCAAGTTCTACAGGGGGTTTCTAGCACTGAAGCTTTCTTT. This sequence encodes CASSQVLQGVSSTEAFF.

The chain combines TRBV9 with TRBJ2-5; 8 nucleotides line up with TRBD2. V trimming: 0 bases; J trimming: 6 bases; junction bases outside the gene matches: 4. Germline V gene lookup returns CDR1 SGDLS and CDR2 YYNGEE. This CDR3 spans 14 amino acids. As DNA, the CDR3 is TGTGCCAGCAGCGTAGCGGGGGGGATACAGACCCAGTACTTC. It encodes CASSVAGGIQTQYF. Supplemented by reference TRBV9 and TRBJ2-5, the full variable domain reads DSGVTQTPKHLITATGQRVTLRCSPRSGDLSVYWYQQSLDQGLQFLIQYYNGEERAKGNILERFSAQQFPDLHSELNLSSLELGDSALYFCASSVAGGIQTQYFGPGTRLLVL.

This chain connects TRBV2 to TRBJ1-2, with 11 nucleotides matching TRBD1. The CDR3 is made up of 18 amino acids. CDR1 and CDR2 from the germline V gene are SNHLY and FYNNEI. Trimming cost V 6 bases and J 0 bases; bases outside gene matches: 12. The CDR3 bases are TGTGCCAGCAGGCTACTAGGGACAGGGGGTACATCTAACTATGGCTACACCTTC. It yields the protein CASRLLGTGGTSNYGYTF. Complete variable domain (other parts from reference TRBV2 and TRBJ1-2): EPEVTQTPSHQVTQMGQEVILRCVPISNHLYFYWYRQILGQKVEFLVSFYNNEISEKSEIFDDQFSVERPDGSNFTLKIRSTKLEDSAMYFCASRLLGTGGTSNYGYTFGSGTRLTVV.

The chain employs TRBV15 and TRBJ1-3; the D is unclear. The CDR3 sequence is 16 residues long. Trimming removed 0 bases from V and 2 bases from J, with 11 bases in between. Germline V gene sequence: CDR1 LNHNV, CDR2 YYDKDF (reference sequence). CDR3: CATSRDPSVTGNTIYF. In DNA, the CDR3 is TGTGCCACCAGCAGAGATCCGTCAGTAACTGGAAACACCATATATTTT. Drawing the rest from reference TRBV15 and TRBJ1-3, the complete variable domain is DAMVIQNPRYQVTQFGKPVTLSCSQTLNHNVMYWYQQKSSQAPKLLFHYYDKDFNNEADTPDNFQSRRPNTSFCFLDIRSPGLGDTAMYLCATSRDPSVTGNTIYFGEGSWLTVV.

A word on this clone: The sample carries other DNA sequences with the same CDR3. The chain combines TRBV6-5 with TRBJ1-2; 8 nucleotides align to TRBD1. Per germline, CDR1 MNHEY and CDR2 SVGAGI. The CDR3 spans 14 residues. V was pared by 6 bases and J by 5 bases, with 8 bases of the junction left unmatched. CDR3 protein: CASSPRTGSYGYTF. CDR3 sequence (DNA): TGTGCCAGCAGCCCTAGGACAGGGAGTTATGGCTACACCTTC.

The chain couples TRBV27 to TRBJ1-1; D gene unclear. The CDR3 is 12 amino acids. The germline CDR1 and CDR2 sequences are MNHEY and SMNVEV (reference sequence). Between the trimmed V and J ends, which lost 5 bases and 1 base, there was a span of 5 bases. Here the CDR3 DNA reads TGTGCCAGCAGTCCAGGGAACACTGAAGCTTTCTTT. Encoded protein: CASSPGNTEAFF.

This chain connects TRBV4-3 to TRBJ1-1, with 7 nucleotides matching TRBD1. CDR3 length: 15 residues. Germline values: CDR1 LGHNA, CDR2 YSLEER. V was clipped by 5 bases and J by 0 bases; unmatched bases: 6. CDR3 DNA: TGCGCCAGCAGCAACCGACAGGGCATGAACACTGAAGCTTTCTTT. It codes for CASSNRQGMNTEAFF.

This chain links TRBV7-9 with TRBJ1-2, with no clear D. The CDR3 consists of 12 residues. Germline assignment: CDR1 SEHNR and CDR2 FQNEAQ (reference sequence). The ends were cut back, 4 bases at V and 5 bases at J, with 8 bases in the middle. The CDR3 reads CASSYNDYGYTF. CDR3 coding DNA: TGTGCCAGCAGCTACAACGATTATGGCTACACCTTC.

The CDR3 region is CASSDRASGITDTQYF. The CDR3 DNA reads as TGTGCCAGCAGTGACAGAGCTAGCGGGATCACAGATACGCAGTATTTT. The chain links TRBV25-1 to TRBJ2-3; 9 positions agree with TRBD2. The CDR3 covers 16 residues. V shed 3 bases and J 2 bases; nucleotides not matched to a gene: 6. Germline values: CDR1 MGHDK, CDR2 SYGVNS.

The chain recombines TRBV11-2 with TRBJ1-5; a possible D gene is TRBD1 (6 bases). Trimming shortened V by 7 bases and J by 6 bases, and 13 bases separated the two germline ends. This CDR3 is 13 amino acids long. The germline CDR1 and CDR2 sequences are SGHAT and FQNNGV. CDR3 sequence reads: CASMVGAAQPQHF. CDR3 nucleotides: TGTGCCAGCATGGTGGGGGCCGCTCAGCCCCAGCATTTT.

This clone showed up just once. V is TRBV6-1 and J is TRBJ1-5; maybe TRBD1 (6 bases). Germline assignment: CDR1 MNHNS and CDR2 SASEGT. The V and J ends lost 7 bases and 3 bases respectively, with 10 bases between them. The CDR3 sequence is 13 residues long. CDR3 sequence (DNA): TGTGCCAGCACCCACAGGGACAATCAGCCCCAGCATTTT. This encodes CASTHRDNQPQHF.